One and the same sample provided the 30 T cell receptor beta chains below, sequenced in a study of shared clonotypes between healthy human individuals (dated by TCRdb to the early 2020s). The protocol used for the library was the immunoSEQ multiplex PCR assay. TCRdb re-hosts the immuneACCESS table, in-frame sequences only. Its copies lack some clones; in the studies checked, an unresolved V gene accounts for under half of them, and the cause for the rest is not known. The sample table lists fewer than 3 million clones, 85% to 95% of them with a count of one. Approximately 0.4% of the sample rests with the top ten. The sample comprised naive CD4+ T cells from PBMCs. The sample's cell subset or site, from its label and the paper: CD45RA+ positively selected. These receptors were taken from a man between 18 and 29 years old in good health. Some clones in this sample may be carry-over from other donors' samples.

The chain couples TRBV5-1 to TRBJ2-1, with D possibly being TRBD2 (5 bases). This CDR3 has 16 residues. V lost 0 bases and J lost 3, with 13 bases in between. Germline values: CDR1 SGHRS, CDR2 YFSETQ. The CDR3 DNA reads as TGCGCCAGCAGCTTGGATTCCGGACTGGACTACAATGAGCAGTTCTTC. This codes for CASSLDSGLDYNEQFF.

The rearrangement links TRBV9 to TRBJ2-1, with TRBD2 matching over 8 bases. Trimming at V came to 0 bases and at J to 4 bases, leaving 9 bases not matched to a gene. The V gene's germline CDR1 is SGDLS and CDR2 YYNGEE. This CDR3 comprises 17 residues. The CDR3 region has the DNA TGTGCCAGCAGCGTAGGTGCTAGCGGGCGGACATACAATGAGCAGTTCTTC. Residues: CASSVGASGRTYNEQFF.

A remark on this clone: Additional DNA sequences in this sample encode the identical CDR3. The chain carries TRBV11-2 and TRBJ1-1; the D gene is possibly TRBD1 (5 bases). The V gene lost 1 base and the J gene lost 4 bases, with 7 bases spanning the gap. CDR1 and CDR2 from the germline V gene are SGHAT and FQNNGV. The CDR3 extends over 13 amino acids. The CDR3 DNA sequence: TGTGCCAGCAGCTTAGTTGGGGGCACTGAAGCTTTCTTT. It translates to CASSLVGGTEAFF.

A remark on this clone: This CDR3 is also generated by other DNA sequences in the sample. The genes are TRBV5-5 and TRBJ2-1, with TRBD2 identical over 8 bases. The V gene end was trimmed by 0 bases and the J gene end by 7 bases; junction bases not matched to a gene: 6. This CDR3 spans 15 amino acids. Germline V gene sequence: CDR1 SGHKS, CDR2 YYEKEE (reference sequence). The CDR3 sequence is CASSLVGRVGNEQFF. Written as DNA, the CDR3 is TGTGCCAGCAGCTTGGTCGGGAGGGTCGGAAATGAGCAGTTCTTC. Supplemented by reference TRBV5-5 and TRBJ2-1, the full variable domain reads DAGVTQSPTHLIKTRGQQVTLRCSPISGHKSVSWYQQVLGQGPQFIFQYYEKEERGRGNFPDRFSARQFPNYSSELNVNALLLGDSALYLCASSLVGRVGNEQFFGPGTRLTVL.

The chain employs TRBV7-3 and TRBJ2-5, with 10 nucleotides matching TRBD1. This CDR3 spans 15 amino acids. With V trimmed by 3 bases and J by 5 bases, 6 bases remained unmatched. Germline CDR1 is SGHTA and CDR2 is FQGTGA. CDR3 bases: TGTGCCAGCAGCTTCCGACAGGGGGCTATGGAGACCCAGTACTTC. Translated, it gives CASSFRQGAMETQYF.

Turning to this clone: Additional DNA sequences in this sample encode the identical CDR3. This chain links TRBV5-6 with TRBJ2-1, with D tentatively TRBD1 (6 bases). The length of the CDR3 is 15 residues. The V end lost 2 bases, the J end lost 1 base, and 10 bases lay between the germline ends. Looked up from germline, CDR1 is SGHDT and CDR2 is YYEEEE. In DNA form, the CDR3 reads TGTGCCAGCAGCTTAGGGCAGGGGTCCTACAATGAGCAGTTCTTC. It yields the protein CASSLGQGSYNEQFF.

The V gene is TRBV10-1, the J gene TRBJ2-5, with D possibly TRBD1 on 6 matching bases. The CDR3 contains 15 residues. Germline-derived CDR1 and CDR2 are WNHNN and SYGVQD (reference sequence). The V end was cut by 2 bases, the J end by 1 base, with 11 bases between. The CDR3 here is CASSEGRGPQETQYF. The CDR3 DNA reads as TGCGCCAGCAGTGAGGGCAGGGGCCCCCAAGAGACCCAGTACTTC.

A single count supports this clone. In DNA form, the CDR3 reads TGTGCCAGCAGCTTAGATCAGATTAGCGGGAGCTCCTACAATGAGCAGTTCTTC. This codes for CASSLDQISGSSYNEQFF. The V gene is TRBV11-2, the J gene TRBJ2-1; 9 bases align to TRBD2. The CDR3 has 18 residues. The V and J ends lost 0 bases and 0 bases, in that order; junction bases with no gene match: 6. CDR1 is SGHAT and CDR2 is FQNNGV in the germline V gene.

This chain connects TRBV19 to TRBJ2-7; possible D gene TRBD1, 6 bases. V gave up 5 bases and J gave up 7 bases, with 15 bases separating them. This CDR3 is built from 13 residues. Germline V gives CDR1 LNHDA, CDR2 SQIVND (reference sequence). This CDR3 is CASSRADQGEQYF. In DNA, the CDR3 is TGTGCCAGTAGTCGGGCTGATCAGGGGGAGCAGTACTTC.

Details on this clone: Other DNA sequences in the sample encode the same CDR3. The chain has TRBV28 and TRBJ1-3; no clear D. Per germline, CDR1 MDHEN and CDR2 SYDVKM. The V end lost 1 base, the J end lost 4 bases, and 5 bases lay between the germline ends. The CDR3 runs to 13 residues. CDR3 region: CASSLFVGNTIYF. The DNA for the CDR3 is TGTGCCAGCAGTTTATTTGTAGGAAACACCATATATTTT.

The chain has TRBV7-3 and TRBJ2-7; no firm D call. Trimming removed 5 bases at V and 7 bases at J, with 15 bases between. Per germline, CDR1 SGHTA and CDR2 FQGTGA. The CDR3 covers 13 residues. DNA of the CDR3: TGTGCCAGCAGCCAAGAGGCTGAGATGGAGCAGTACTTC. Protein sequence: CASSQEAEMEQYF.

This chain connects TRBV27 to TRBJ2-3; TRBD1 agrees at 9 bases. J was trimmed by 4 bases and V by 8 bases; bases with no gene match: 1. The CDR3 runs to 12 residues. Looked up from germline, CDR1 is MNHEY and CDR2 is SMNVEV (reference sequence). The CDR3 sequence: CASGQGPDTQYF. CDR3 nucleotide sequence: TGTGCCAGCGGACAGGGGCCAGATACGCAGTATTTT.

The chain carries TRBV6-4 and TRBJ2-1; D possibly matches TRBD1 or TRBD2 (5 bases each). Germline assignment: CDR1 MRHNA and CDR2 SNTAGT. The ends were cut back, 4 bases at V and 9 bases at J, with 16 bases in the middle. The CDR3 is 14 residues long. CDR3 sequence (DNA): TGTGCCAGCAGTGGGGGGTACGAGATCGGTGAGCAGTTCTTC. Its translation is CASSGGYEIGEQFF.

The chain recombines TRBV28 with TRBJ2-2; D possibly corresponds to TRBD1 (6 bases). This CDR3 has 13 residues. The V and J ends lost 8 bases and 5 bases respectively, with 12 bases between them. The germline gives CDR1 MDHEN, CDR2 SYDVKM. The DNA for the CDR3 is TGTGCCAGCGAGCGGACAGAAACCGGGGAGCTGTTTTTT. This gives the protein CASERTETGELFF.

The sample holds one count of this clone. The sample has other DNA sequences that encode this CDR3 too. The chain combines TRBV9 with TRBJ2-1; perhaps TRBD2 as D (6 bases). V was clipped by 0 bases and J by 1 base, with 8 bases between them. CDR1 SGDLS and CDR2 YYNGEE come from the germline V gene. This CDR3 is 15 amino acids long. CDR3 DNA sequence: TGTGCCAGCAGCGTAGGAGGGAGGTCCTACAATGAGCAGTTCTTC. Protein: CASSVGGRSYNEQFF.

V gene TRBV2 combines with J gene TRBJ2-2; no clear D gene. The CDR3 spans 13 residues. Germline loops: CDR1 SNHLY, CDR2 FYNNEI. The germline V and J ends were trimmed by 2 bases and 4 bases, with 5 bases remaining between them. The CDR3 DNA is TGTGCCAGCAGTGAAATCGGCACCGGGGAGCTGTTTTTT. Translating it yields CASSEIGTGELFF.

The chain links TRBV9 to TRBJ1-5, with TRBD1 matching over 9 bases. The trim removed 4 bases at V and 5 bases at J, leaving 4 bases unmatched. Germline assignment: CDR1 SGDLS and CDR2 YYNGEE. This CDR3 comprises 14 residues. CDR3 amino acids: CASSSQGADQPQHF. The CDR3 DNA sequence: TGTGCCAGCAGCTCACAGGGGGCGGATCAGCCCCAGCATTTT.

J is TRBJ2-1 and V is TRBV6-4; TRBD2 matches 11 bases. Losses at the gene ends were 0 bases for V and 5 bases for J; bases not matched to a gene: 9. The V gene's germline CDR1 is MRHNA and CDR2 SNTAGT. This CDR3 is 18 amino acids long. The CDR3 loop reads CASSDSRRGSGRDNEQFF. In DNA, the CDR3 is TGTGCCAGCAGTGACTCAAGGAGGGGTAGCGGGAGGGACAATGAGCAGTTCTTC.

About this clone: The sample holds other DNA sequences that translate to the same CDR3. The chain uses TRBV5-1 and TRBJ2-5; D ambiguous. Germline CDR1 is SGHRS and CDR2 is YFSETQ. The length of the CDR3 is 12 residues. V lost 1 base and J lost 3, with 4 bases in between. CDR3 in amino acids: CASSLTEETQYF. The CDR3 nucleotides read TGCGCCAGCAGCTTGACAGAAGAGACCCAGTACTTC.

The chain carries TRBV6-5 and TRBJ2-2; D call uncertain. CDR3 size: 14 residues. CDR1 is MNHEY and CDR2 is SVGAGI in the germline V gene. V was pared by 5 bases and J by 4 bases, with 11 bases between. In nucleotides, the CDR3 is TGTGCCAGCAGTAGGACCCGTGGCACCGGGGAGCTGTTTTTT. Translated, it gives CASSRTRGTGELFF.

The V and J genes are TRBV7-9 and TRBJ2-5; TRBD2 is a possible D gene (6 bases). The V and J ends lost 1 base and 5 bases respectively, with 14 bases between them. Germline V CDR1 and CDR2: SEHNR, FQNEAQ (reference sequence). The CDR3 is made up of 15 amino acids. The CDR3: CASSLVRDRGETQYF. The CDR3 DNA reads TGTGCCAGCAGCTTAGTCCGAGACCGGGGGGAGACCCAGTACTTC.

V gene TRBV7-2 combines with J gene TRBJ2-1, with D possibly TRBD1 on 5 matching bases. V dropped 0 bases and J dropped 11 bases, with 5 bases sitting between them. Germline CDR1 SGHTA, CDR2 FQGNSA. CDR3 length: 11 residues. The CDR3 here is CASSLADKQFF. DNA of the CDR3: TGTGCCAGCAGCTTAGCGGACAAGCAGTTCTTC.

The count of this clone is one. The chain carries TRBV7-3 and TRBJ2-3; TRBD2 might be the D (5 bases). CDR1 and CDR2 from the germline V gene are SGHTA and FQGTGA. The V end lost 2 bases, the J end lost 6 bases, and 21 bases lay between the germline ends. This CDR3 comprises 17 residues. In DNA form, the CDR3 reads TGTGCCAGCAGCTTAGAGGCCAGCCCATTCCCGGGGGATACGCAGTATTTT. Its protein is CASSLEASPFPGDTQYF.

This clone was seen once. The chain has TRBV5-5 and TRBJ2-7; tentatively, D is TRBD1 (6 bases). This CDR3 contains 14 residues. CDR1 and CDR2 from the germline V gene are SGHKS and YYEKEE (reference sequence). Trimming shortened V by 4 bases and J by 4 bases, and 15 bases separated the two germline ends. The CDR3 bases are TGTGCCAGCAGCATCCCTCGGACAGCATACGAGCAGTACTTC. Translating gives CASSIPRTAYEQYF.

The rearrangement joins TRBV30 to TRBJ2-2; TRBD2 aligns across 8 bases. V trimming: 3 bases; J trimming: 8 bases; junction bases outside the gene matches: 8. CDR1 GTSNPN and CDR2 SVGIG come from the germline V gene (reference sequence). The CDR3 consists of 14 residues. The CDR3 protein is CAWRVSGRRGELFF. The CDR3 DNA is TGTGCCTGGAGAGTGAGCGGGAGACGGGGGGAGCTGTTTTTT.

The chain has TRBV2 and TRBJ2-1; 10 positions match TRBD2. Trimming removed 5 bases from V and 8 bases from J; junction bases left unmatched: 9. The CDR3 is made up of 15 amino acids. Germline V lookup: CDR1 SNHLY, CDR2 FYNNEI. In DNA, the CDR3 is TGTGCCAGCAGTTTGCTAGCGGGAGAATTGGATGAGCAGTTCTTC. Protein sequence: CASSLLAGELDEQFF.

Turning to this clone: The sample carries other DNA sequences with the same CDR3. The rearrangement joins TRBV9 to TRBJ2-1; D is uncertain. Germline V gene lookup returns CDR1 SGDLS and CDR2 YYNGEE. The CDR3 contains 12 residues. The V end was cut by 0 bases, the J end by 10 bases, with 8 bases between. CDR3 region: CASSVDTGEQFF. The CDR3 nucleotides read TGTGCCAGCAGCGTAGATACCGGAGAGCAGTTCTTC.

The chain carries TRBV4-3 and TRBJ2-4; D is uncertain. This CDR3 region has 15 residues. V lost 0 bases and J lost 4, with 10 bases in between. The germline V gene has CDR1 LGHNA and CDR2 YSLEER. The CDR3: CASSQEGYPKNIQYF. CDR3 sequence (DNA): TGCGCCAGCAGCCAAGAGGGGTACCCTAAAAACATTCAGTACTTC.

The J gene is TRBJ2-1, the V gene TRBV28; tentative D call: TRBD2 (7 bases). This CDR3 region has 11 residues. The V and J ends lost 7 bases and 15 bases respectively, with 16 bases between them. The germline V gene has CDR1 MDHEN and CDR2 SYDVKM. This CDR3 reads CASNREGIGFF. DNA of the CDR3: TGTGCCAGCAACAGGGAGGGAATTGGGTTCTTC.

The chain carries TRBV9 and TRBJ1-1; D uncertain. This CDR3 region has 16 residues. V lost 1 base to trimming and J lost 1 base, with 14 bases between them. Looked up from germline, CDR1 is SGDLS and CDR2 is YYNGEE. CDR3 residues: CASSVPHSLGNTEAFF. In nucleotides, the CDR3 is TGTGCCAGCAGCGTACCCCACTCGCTAGGGAACACTGAAGCTTTCTTT. Filled out from reference TRBV9 and TRBJ1-1, the complete variable domain reads DSGVTQTPKHLITATGQRVTLRCSPRSGDLSVYWYQQSLDQGLQFLIQYYNGEERAKGNILERFSAQQFPDLHSELNLSSLELGDSALYFCASSVPHSLGNTEAFFGQGTRLTVV.